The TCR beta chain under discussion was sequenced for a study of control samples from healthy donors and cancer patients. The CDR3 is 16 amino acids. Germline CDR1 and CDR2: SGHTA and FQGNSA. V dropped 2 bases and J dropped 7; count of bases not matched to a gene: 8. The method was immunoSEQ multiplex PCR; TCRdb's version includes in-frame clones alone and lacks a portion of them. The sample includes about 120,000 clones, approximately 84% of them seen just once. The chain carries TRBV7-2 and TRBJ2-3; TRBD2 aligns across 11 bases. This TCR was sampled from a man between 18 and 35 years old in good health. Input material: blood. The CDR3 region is CASSLRTSGRVNTQYF. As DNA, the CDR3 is TGTGCCAGCAGCTTAAGAACTAGCGGGAGAGTTAATACGCAGTATTTT.